The 9 T cell receptor beta chains presented below share a single source sample, sequenced in a study of T cells in Graves' hyperthyroidism and ophthalmopathy. The source material, RNA transcripts, was used to amplify TCR beta CDR3 regions. Initially, a first-round RT-PCR of the TCR CDR3 employed the HTBI primer set. TCRdb itself ran the multiplex PCR reads through MiXCR, one entry per CDR3 protein. Of over 550,000 distinct CDR3 sequences in the sample, over 15% were seen once. The sequencing input was blood. These receptors originate from a woman aged 18-29 years with Graves' hyperthyroidism.

In its sample, this clonotype was seen many times. CDR3 nucleotide sequence: TGTGCCAGCAGCTTGGAGACAGGGGGCTTAGGGGAGCTGTTTTTT. Translation: CASSLETGGLGELFF. The rearrangement uses TRBV7-2 and TRBJ2-2, with 10 bases matching TRBD1. Germline trimming cut 3 bases from V and 8 bases from J; bases unmatched to any gene: 6. The CDR3 is 15 amino acids. Looked up from germline, CDR1 is SGHTA and CDR2 is FQGNSA.

This clonotype came up many times. The rearrangement links TRBV24-1 to TRBJ1-5, with D unresolved. This CDR3 spans 16 amino acids. The germline V gene encodes CDR1 KGHDR and CDR2 SFDVKD. The V gene lost 2 bases and the J gene lost 9 bases, with 19 bases spanning the gap. CDR3 sequence: CATSDSHGVGHRPQHF. The CDR3 bases are TGTGCCACCAGTGATTCCCACGGGGTTGGGCATCGGCCCCAGCATTTT.

This clonotype has a count of ten or more. This sequence joins TRBV27 and TRBJ2-5; the match to TRBD2 covers 12 bases. The CDR3 is 16 amino acids. From germline, CDR1 is MNHEY and CDR2 SMNVEV (reference sequence). V lost 2 bases and J lost 2; bases outside the gene matches: 3. The CDR3 sequence is CASSLRLAGGQETQYF. The CDR3, as DNA: TGTGCCAGCAGTTTACGGCTAGCGGGGGGGCAAGAGACCCAGTACTTC.

This clonotype has at least ten counts. The CDR3 here is CASTFRGTPLHF. In DNA, the CDR3 is TGTGCCAGCACGTTTCGGGGGACACCCCTCCACTTT. The chain combines TRBV13 with TRBJ1-6; weak D call: TRBD1 (5 bases). The V gene's germline CDR1 is PRHDT and CDR2 FYEKMQ (reference sequence). The V gene lost 7 bases and the J gene lost 11 bases, with 12 bases spanning the gap. This CDR3 is 12 amino acids long.

V is TRBV27 and J is TRBJ1-5; possible D gene TRBD1, 6 bases. V lost 8 bases to trimming and J lost 3 bases, with 11 bases between them. The CDR3 consists of 13 residues. The germline V gene has CDR1 MNHEY and CDR2 SMNVEV (reference sequence). The CDR3 DNA sequence: TGTGCCAGCCGCACAGGGTACAATCAGCCCCAGCATTTT. Translation gives CASRTGYNQPQHF.

At least ten counts were recorded for this clonotype. This rearrangement joins TRBV6-1 to TRBJ1-2, with D unresolved. This CDR3 contains 15 residues. Germline CDR1 reads MNHNS; CDR2 reads SASEGT. Deletions cut 1 base from V and 4 bases from J, with 13 bases between. The chain's CDR3 is CASSEGGSRGYGYTF. The CDR3, as DNA: TGTGCCAGCAGTGAAGGCGGCAGCCGAGGCTATGGCTACACCTTC.

This clonotype has at least ten counts. The rearrangement uses TRBV20-1 and TRBJ2-2, with a tentative D call TRBD1 (6 bases). Trimming cost V 0 bases and J 8 bases, with 13 bases left between them. CDR3 length: 14 amino acids. Germline V gene data show CDR1 as DFQATT and CDR2 as SNEGSKA (reference sequence). CDR3 loop: CSARDLSGTGELFF. The CDR3 nucleotides are TGCAGTGCTAGAGATCTATCTGGGACAGGGGAGCTGTTTTTT.

In this sample, this clonotype turned up a few times. The CDR3, as DNA: TGCAGTGCCGGTGGTGCTAGCACAGATACGCAGTATTTT. Translated: CSAGGASTDTQYF. This chain connects TRBV20-1 to TRBJ2-3; D is unresolved. Germline V gene sequence: CDR1 DFQATT, CDR2 SNEGSKA (reference sequence). The length of the CDR3 is 13 residues. Trimming cost V 6 bases and J 0 bases, with 10 bases left between them.

This clonotype was recorded many times. This chain links TRBV6-1 with TRBJ2-3, with 9 bases aligning to TRBD1. V was clipped by 5 bases and J by 4 bases; unmatched bases: 10. The CDR3 extends over 16 amino acids. Germline-derived CDR1 and CDR2 are MNHNS and SASEGT. Here the CDR3 DNA reads TGTGCCAGCAGTTCCCCCACAGGGGGCGTAGCAGATACGCAGTATTTT. It specifies CASSSPTGGVADTQYF.